A single sample is the source of the 10 T cell receptor beta chains below, sequenced in a study of blood T cell repertoires in COVID-19. Data came from immunoSEQ multiplex PCR; TCRdb stores just in-frame clones and leaves some out. Of a few hundred thousand clones in the sample, about nine tenths are singletons; the top ten hold 1%. Sequencing input: peripheral blood. All receptors come from a man aged 45-65 years with active or convalescent COVID-19.

The chain is built from TRBV28 and TRBJ1-5; the match to TRBD1 covers 7 bases. Germline lookup yields CDR1 MDHEN and CDR2 SYDVKM. This CDR3 is built from 13 residues. V dropped 8 bases and J dropped 5; count of bases not matched to a gene: 6. In DNA, the CDR3 is TGTGCCAGCTACGACAGGGTCCATCAGCCCCAGCATTTT. Translating it yields CASYDRVHQPQHF.

There are a few counts of this clone. The chain recombines TRBV29-1 with TRBJ1-2; 7 positions match TRBD1. Germline V gene data show CDR1 as SQVTM and CDR2 as ANQGSEA. The CDR3 is 14 residues long. The junction had 5 bases not matched to a gene; V was cut back by 1 base and J by 3 bases. CDR3 coding DNA: TGCAGCGTTGAAGCCAGGGGGATGGACTATGGCTACACCTTC. Translated: CSVEARGMDYGYTF.

The chain links TRBV7-9 to TRBJ1-1; D gene ambiguous. The length of the CDR3 is 13 residues. Trimming stripped 4 bases from V and 1 base from J, with 7 bases between. Per germline, CDR1 SEHNR and CDR2 FQNEAQ (reference sequence). The CDR3 bases are TGTGCCAGCAGCTATACCGGGAACACTGAAGCTTTCTTT. Protein sequence: CASSYTGNTEAFF. Full variable domain (remainder filled in from reference TRBV7-9 and TRBJ1-1): DTGVSQNPRHKITKRGQNVTFRCDPISEHNRLYWYRQTLGQGPEFLTYFQNEAQLEKSRLLSDRFSAERPKGSFSTLEIQRTEQGDSAMYLCASSYTGNTEAFFGQGTRLTVV.

The chain uses TRBV11-1 and TRBJ1-6; D is perhaps TRBD1 (5 bases). Germline-derived CDR1 and CDR2 are SGHAT and FQDESV (reference sequence). Trimming stripped 3 bases from V and 4 bases from J, with 10 bases between. The CDR3 is 15 residues long. CDR3 sequence reads: CASSLPTDYNSPLHF. In DNA form, the CDR3 reads TGTGCCAGCAGCTTGCCGACAGATTATAATTCACCCCTCCACTTT.

J is TRBJ2-7 and V is TRBV6-2 or TRBV6-3; TRBD1 matches 9 bases. CDR1 MNHEY and CDR2 SVGEGT come from the germline V gene. The CDR3 is 14 residues long. The V segment lost 3 bases and the J segment 3 bases; nucleotides outside the gene matches: 3. DNA of the CDR3: TGTGCCAGCAGTTATGGGGACAGGGTCTACGAGCAGTACTTC. It yields the protein CASSYGDRVYEQYF.

The chain employs TRBV11-2 and TRBJ2-3; D might be TRBD2 (6 bases). V lost 5 bases and J 3 bases, leaving 24 bases between the germline ends. The CDR3 loop spans 18 amino acids. Germline assignment: CDR1 SGHAT and CDR2 FQNNGV. The CDR3 loop is CASSLRGISARRTDTQYF. The CDR3 bases are TGTGCCAGCAGCCTACGCGGGATATCGGCAAGGAGGACAGATACGCAGTATTTT.

This clone was counted once. The chain uses TRBV6-5 and TRBJ1-5; weak D call: TRBD1 (5 bases). CDR3 length: 14 residues. CDR1 and CDR2 from the germline V gene are MNHEY and SVGAGI. V was clipped by 10 bases and J by 3 bases, with 16 bases between them. CDR3 sequence reads: CATTGEAPNQPQHF. The CDR3 coding sequence is TGTGCCACGACGGGGGAGGCGCCCAATCAGCCCCAGCATTTT.

This chain uses TRBV9 with TRBJ1-2; 8 bases map to TRBD1. J was trimmed by 6 bases and V by 7 bases; bases with no gene match: 8. This CDR3 region has 13 residues. Germline V gene sequence: CDR1 SGDLS, CDR2 YYNGEE. As DNA, the CDR3 is TGTGCCAGCCGACGGACAGGGTGGGATGGCTACACCTTC. Its translation is CASRRTGWDGYTF.

This chain joins TRBV9 and TRBJ2-7; 9 bases match TRBD2. The CDR3 spans 15 residues. J lost 7 bases, V lost 4 bases, and 12 bases had no gene match. Looked up from germline, CDR1 is SGDLS and CDR2 is YYNGEE. CDR3 residues: CASSLFAGGMYEQYF. CDR3 coding DNA: TGTGCCAGCAGCCTCTTCGCGGGAGGGATGTATGAGCAGTACTTC.

V and J are TRBV28 and TRBJ1-1; D is possibly TRBD1 (5 bases). The V gene's germline CDR1 is MDHEN and CDR2 SYDVKM. The length of the CDR3 is 15 residues. With 8 bases removed from V and 5 bases from J, the gap between germline ends came to 21 bases. The CDR3 DNA follows: TGTGCCAGCCCCCCGGCAGGGTGGGGCGTAACTGAAGCTTTCTTT. Translation gives CASPPAGWGVTEAFF.